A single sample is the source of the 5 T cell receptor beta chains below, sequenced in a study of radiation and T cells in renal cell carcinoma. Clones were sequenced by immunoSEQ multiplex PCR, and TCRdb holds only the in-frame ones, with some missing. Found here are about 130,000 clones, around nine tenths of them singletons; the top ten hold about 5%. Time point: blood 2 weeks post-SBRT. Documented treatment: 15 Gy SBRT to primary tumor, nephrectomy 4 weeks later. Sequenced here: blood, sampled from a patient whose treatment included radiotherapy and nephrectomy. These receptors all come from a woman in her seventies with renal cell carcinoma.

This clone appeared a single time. The CDR3 DNA reads as TGTGCCAGCAGCGCTACGGCCCAGGGCACTGAAGCTTTCTTT. The encoded protein is CASSATAQGTEAFF. The V gene is TRBV11-3, the J gene TRBJ1-1, with a possible D match to TRBD1 (5 bases). CDR3 length equals 14 residues. V dropped 5 bases and J dropped 4 bases, with 14 bases sitting between them. Germline loops: CDR1 SGHNT, CDR2 YENEEA.

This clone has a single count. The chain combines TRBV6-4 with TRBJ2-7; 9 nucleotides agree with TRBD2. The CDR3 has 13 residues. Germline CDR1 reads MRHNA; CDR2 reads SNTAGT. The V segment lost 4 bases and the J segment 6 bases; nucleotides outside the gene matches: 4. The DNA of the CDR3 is TGTGCCAGCAGTGCGCTAGCGGGGCGCGAGCAGTACTTC. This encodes CASSALAGREQYF.

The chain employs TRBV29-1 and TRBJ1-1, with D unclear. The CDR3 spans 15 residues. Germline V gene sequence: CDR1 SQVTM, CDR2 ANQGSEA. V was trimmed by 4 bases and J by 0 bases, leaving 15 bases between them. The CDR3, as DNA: TGCAGCGTTGCCTTATCGCCCAGATTGAACACTGAAGCTTTCTTT. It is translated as CSVALSPRLNTEAFF. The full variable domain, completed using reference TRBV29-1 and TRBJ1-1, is SAVISQKPSRDICQRGTSLTIQCQVDSQVTMMFWYRQQPGQSLTLIATANQGSEATYESGFVIDKFPISRPNLTFSTLTVSNMSPEDSSIYLCSVALSPRLNTEAFFGQGTRLTVV.

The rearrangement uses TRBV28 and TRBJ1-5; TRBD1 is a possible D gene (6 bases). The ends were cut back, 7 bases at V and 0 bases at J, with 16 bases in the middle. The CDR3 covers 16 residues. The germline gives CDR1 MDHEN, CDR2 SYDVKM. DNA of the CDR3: TGTGCCAGCATCTACGGGGGACACTATAGCAATCAGCCCCAGCATTTT. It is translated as CASIYGGHYSNQPQHF.

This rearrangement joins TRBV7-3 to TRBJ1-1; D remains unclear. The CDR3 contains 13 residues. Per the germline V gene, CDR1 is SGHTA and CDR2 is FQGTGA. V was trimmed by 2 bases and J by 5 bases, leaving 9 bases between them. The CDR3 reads CASSLGQFTEAFF. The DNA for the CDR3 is TGTGCCAGCAGCTTAGGGCAGTTTACTGAAGCTTTCTTT.